This is a list of T cell receptor beta chains from one sample in a study of regulatory T cells in long-lasting Graves disease. TCRdb independently ran MiXCR on the multiplex PCR reads; one entry per CDR3 protein. The table has 500,000 or so distinct CDR3 sequences, roughly 15% seen once. These data are also associated with another study on T cells in Graves' hyperthyroidism and ophthalmopathy.

This specimen consisted of peripheral blood mononuclear cells (PBMCs), obtained at new diagnosis, from a patient treated with antithyroid drugs. The receptors stem from a man aged 40-55 years with Graves disease. CDR3s include the opening cysteine and the closing phenylalanine or tryptophan. A D gene is named only where the DNA matches it firmly. A row's size may be missing; if present it is once, few, many or a size class.

D gene	clone size	V gene	J gene	CDR3 length	CDR3 DNA	CDR3 protein
TRBD1	-	TRBV20-1	TRBJ1-2	12	TGCAGCACGAGGACAGGGGGCTATGGCTACACCTTC	CSTRTGGYGYTF
-	few	TRBV5-1	TRBJ1-2	15	TGCGCCAGCAGCCCGCGAATTCAGGGCAACTATGGCTACACCTTC	CASSPRIQGNYGYTF
TRBD2	-	TRBV9	TRBJ2-3	20	TGTGCCAGCAGCGGGGGGTGGTGGGACAGGTCGACTAGCGGGAGCGGTACGCAGTATTTT	CASSGGWWDRSTSGSGTQYF
-	-	TRBV7-9	TRBJ2-4	16	TGTGCCAGCAGCTACACGAGGGTCGGGGCCAAAAACATTCAGTACTTC	CASSYTRVGAKNIQYF
TRBD1	many	TRBV6-1	TRBJ1-1	13	TGTGCCAGCAGCATGAGGGGGCGGAATGAAGCTTTCTTT	CASSMRGRNEAFF
TRBD1	many	TRBV2	TRBJ2-3	14	TGTGCCAGCAAGGACAGGGGGCGCGCAGATACGCAGTATTTT	CASKDRGRADTQYF
-	few	TRBV24-1	TRBJ1-4	12	TGTGCCACCAGTGGGAACTCTGAAAAACTGTTTTTT	CATSGNSEKLFF
-	many	TRBV10-2	TRBJ2-5	11	TGCGCCAGCGGCATCCCAGGGACCCAGTACTTC	CASGIPGTQYF
-	-	TRBV18	TRBJ2-7	12	TGTGCCAGCTCACCAGGGGGACTGGAGCAGTACTTC	CASSPGGLEQYF
-	many	TRBV2	TRBJ2-1	12	TGTGCCAGCAGAGGAACAGGGTTGAAGCAGTTCTTC	CASRGTGLKQFF
-	-	TRBV29-1	TRBJ1-2	11	TGCAGCGTTGCCAGGTCCGGTGGCTACACCTTC	CSVARSGGYTF
-	few	TRBV27	TRBJ1-6	13	TGTGCCAGCAGCGGGACTGAAAATTCACCCCTCCACTTT	CASSGTENSPLHF
-	-	TRBV29-1	TRBJ1-4	13	TGCAGCGTTGAAGGGACAGACAATGAAAAACTGTTTTTT	CSVEGTDNEKLFF
-	-	TRBV20-1	TRBJ1-5	12	TGCAGTGCGGAGGGTGGAGGACAGCCCCAGCATTTT	CSAEGGGQPQHF
TRBD2	-	TRBV24-1	TRBJ2-5	13	TGTGCCACCAGCCGACTAGCGTGGGAGACCCAGTACTTC	CATSRLAWETQYF
-	many	TRBV5-1	TRBJ2-5	13	TGCGCCAGCAGCTTGGAGGGGGTTGAGACCCAGTACTTC	CASSLEGVETQYF
-	many	TRBV28	TRBJ2-7	13	TGTGCCAGCAGCGTCCTAGGGGTCTACGAGCAGTACTTC	CASSVLGVYEQYF
TRBD2	-	TRBV4-1	TRBJ2-1	17	TGCGCCAGCAGCCAACCTAGGACTAGCGGGAGGTTACGTGAGCAGTTCTTC	CASSQPRTSGRLREQFF
-	few	TRBV18	TRBJ2-1	15	TGTGCCAGCTCACCATGGCGGGGATCCTACAATGAGCAGTTCTTC	CASSPWRGSYNEQFF
TRBD2	few	TRBV7-3	TRBJ2-2	14	TGTGCCTCATCCGGGACTATCGACACCGGGGAGCTGTTTTTT	CASSGTIDTGELFF
-	-	TRBV4-1	TRBJ2-5	14	TGCGCCAGCAGCCAAGAACGGATGGGGGAGACCCAGTACTTC	CASSQERMGETQYF
-	few	TRBV30	TRBJ1-2	14	TGTGCCTGGAGGACCCCCGGACGGATTAGGGGCTACACCTTC	CAWRTPGRIRGYTF
-	-	TRBV20-1	TRBJ1-5	13	TGCAGTGCTAGATCTCGGGGGAAACAGCCCCAGCATTTT	CSARSRGKQPQHF
TRBD2	many	TRBV6-9	TRBJ2-2	16	TGTGCCAGCAGTTACTTAGGGACTAGCCGTACCGGGGAGCTGTTTTTT	CASSYLGTSRTGELFF
-	many	TRBV2	TRBJ2-4	14	TGTGCCAGCAGCGAATTTGCAGCCAAAAACATTCAGTACTTC	CASSEFAAKNIQYF
-	many	TRBV30	TRBJ2-5	14	TGTGCCTGGAGTGTTCAGGGACATGGGGAGACCCAGTACTTC	CAWSVQGHGETQYF
-	few	TRBV4-1	TRBJ2-6	21	TGCGCCAGCAGCCAATGGACCTTTCAGTTCACTTTAAACTCTGGGGCCAACGTCCTGACTTTC	CASSQWTFQFTLNSGANVLTF
-	many	TRBV18	TRBJ2-2	15	TGTGCCAGCTCACCTCAGGGACCCAAAACCGGGGAGCTGTTTTTT	CASSPQGPKTGELFF
-	many	TRBV7-2	TRBJ2-3	14	TGTGCCAGCAGCTTATCCCCGCTAGCAGATACGCAGTATTTT	CASSLSPLADTQYF
-	many	TRBV6-1	TRBJ2-1	16	TGTGCCAGCAGTCCAGGAGCGGCAAATAGGAACAATGAGCAGTTCTTC	CASSPGAANRNNEQFF
-	-	TRBV6-2/TRBV6-3	TRBJ2-1	15	TGTGCCAGCAGTTACTCAGGGCAGGGGAACAATGAGCAGTTCTTC	CASSYSGQGNNEQFF
-	-	TRBV5-1	TRBJ2-7	14	TGCGCCAGCAACTTGGAAAGGGGTACCTACGAGCAGTACTTC	CASNLERGTYEQYF
-	-	TRBV5-1	TRBJ1-1	17	TGCGCCAGCAGCCCGGGGGTCTACGAGGGGCTGAACACTGAAGCTTTCTTT	CASSPGVYEGLNTEAFF
TRBD2	few	TRBV6-4	TRBJ2-1	15	TGTGCCAGCAGTGACTCGGGACTAGCGGGAGATGAGCAGTTCTTC	CASSDSGLAGDEQFF
TRBD2	many	TRBV3-1	TRBJ2-7	15	TGTGCCAGCAGCCAGGGACTAGCGGGAGTGATCGAGCAGTACTTC	CASSQGLAGVIEQYF
-	-	TRBV7-2	TRBJ2-3	12	TGTGCCAGCAGCCCCTACTTAGATACGCAGTATTTT	CASSPYLDTQYF
-	-	TRBV20-1	TRBJ1-1	15	TGCAGTGCTAGAATGGCAGGGAGGTGGGGCACTGAAGCTTTCTTT	CSARMAGRWGTEAFF
TRBD2	few	TRBV5-1	TRBJ2-2	16	TGCGCCAGCAGGCGGACTAGCGGGAGGGAAACCGGGGAGCTGTTTTTT	CASRRTSGRETGELFF
-	few	TRBV12-5	TRBJ2-2	15	TGTGCTAGTGGCTCGGACAGAGCAAACACCGGGGAGCTGTTTTTT	CASGSDRANTGELFF
-	many	TRBV20-1	TRBJ2-1	11	TGCAGTGCTAGCCAGTGGGGTGAGCAGTTCTTC	CSASQWGEQFF
TRBD2	few	TRBV19	TRBJ2-1	13	TGTGCCAGTGCCCGGGGGGACTACAATGAGCAGTTCTTC	CASARGDYNEQFF
-	many	TRBV11-2	TRBJ2-2	15	TGTGCCAGCAGCTTAGGACGGTCGGGGCCCGGGGAGCTGTTTTTT	CASSLGRSGPGELFF
TRBD1	many	TRBV6-2/TRBV6-3	TRBJ1-1	14	TGTGCCAGCAGGTCCGACAGGGTTGCGGCTGAAGCTTTCTTT	CASRSDRVAAEAFF
-	many	TRBV20-1	TRBJ2-7	14	TGCAGTGCCAGAGGAGGAGGATTCGCCTACGAGCAGTACTTC	CSARGGGFAYEQYF